Shown below are 20 T cell receptor beta chains from a single sample sequenced in a study of beta chain features in type 1 diabetes. The sequenced template was cDNA made from the entire isolated RNA. TCRdb keeps only in-frame clones here, not all; method: immunoSEQ multiplex PCR. The sample contains roughly 450,000 clones, 14% of which appear only once. Material for sequencing was naive CD4+ T cells from blood. The receptor source for this set is a man aged 30-40 years in good health.

This clone was seen a handful of times. The chain joins TRBV9 to TRBJ2-5; D perhaps matches TRBD1 (5 bases). The CDR3 is 16 residues long. The V end lost 0 bases, the J end lost 4 bases, and 16 bases lay between the germline ends. Germline V gene lookup returns CDR1 SGDLS and CDR2 YYNGEE. This CDR3 reads CASSVGASDRGETQYF. The CDR3 bases are TGTGCCAGCAGCGTAGGGGCGTCAGACAGAGGAGAGACCCAGTACTTC.

This clone was seen more than once but under ten times. The chain has TRBV29-1 and TRBJ2-1; possible D gene TRBD1, 5 bases. Germline values: CDR1 SQVTM, CDR2 ANQGSEA. The CDR3 consists of 16 residues. Trimming pared 4 bases from V and 0 bases from J, leaving 16 bases between. In nucleotides, the CDR3 is TGCAGCGTTGGGGGCGGATTTCCAAGCTCCTACAATGAGCAGTTCTTC. It codes for CSVGGGFPSSYNEQFF.

This clone was observed a few times. The V call is TRBV7-9, the J call TRBJ2-3; D is uncertain. The CDR3 spans 14 residues. Germline V CDR1 and CDR2: SEHNR, FQNEAQ (reference sequence). The V end lost 7 bases, the J end lost 1 base, and 12 bases lay between the germline ends. The CDR3 DNA reads as TGTGCCAGCACCCATCGGAGAGGCACAGATACGCAGTATTTT. Its translation: CASTHRRGTDTQYF.

On this clone: Just one base apart from a much larger clone, this may be a read error. Other DNA sequences in this sample translate to the same CDR3. V is TRBV7-8 and J is TRBJ2-5; D uncertain. This CDR3 spans 11 amino acids. Looked up from germline, CDR1 is SGHVS and CDR2 is FQNEAQ. The ends were cut back, 4 bases at V and 1 base at J, with 1 base in the middle. CDR3 sequence reads: CASSSQETQYF. CDR3 bases: TGTGCCAGCAGCTCCCAAGAGACCCAGTACTTC.

CDR3 region: CASSQGLFGREQFF. The CDR3 coding sequence is TGCGCCAGCAGCCAAGGCCTTTTCGGGCGGGAGCAGTTCTTC. The V gene is TRBV4-3, the J gene TRBJ2-1, with D hard to call. Germline V gives CDR1 LGHNA, CDR2 YSLEER. This CDR3 has 14 residues. V was shortened by 1 base and J by 10 bases, with 14 bases between the two germline ends.

The chain has TRBV5-1 and TRBJ2-4; unclear D gene. Germline loops: CDR1 SGHRS, CDR2 YFSETQ. Trimming pared 3 bases from V and 0 bases from J, leaving 7 bases between. The CDR3 sequence is 14 residues long. The chain's CDR3 is CASSYRIAKNIQYF. The CDR3 DNA is TGCGCCAGCAGCTATCGAATAGCCAAAAACATTCAGTACTTC.

This clone was detected a few times. This chain links TRBV7-2 with TRBJ2-1, with D maybe TRBD1 (5 bases). Germline CDR1 reads SGHTA; CDR2 reads FQGNSA. This CDR3 is 15 amino acids long. V shed 6 bases and J shed 2 bases, with 14 bases lying between them. Written as DNA, the CDR3 is TGTGCCAGCAGACCCGCCAGGGTCGCCTACAATGAGCAGTTCTTC. Protein sequence: CASRPARVAYNEQFF.

This clone was seen only a few times. V usage is TRBV29-1 and J usage is TRBJ1-1; the D gene is possibly TRBD1 (6 bases). Trimming stripped 8 bases from V and 4 bases from J, with 14 bases between. The CDR3 is 12 amino acids. The germline V gene has CDR1 SQVTM and CDR2 ANQGSEA. The CDR3 sequence is CSISGGATEAFF. The CDR3 DNA sequence: TGCAGCATTTCGGGGGGCGCCACTGAAGCTTTCTTT.

The chain employs TRBV30 and TRBJ1-1; no clear D. Germline CDR1 GTSNPN, CDR2 SVGIG (reference sequence). With 1 base removed from V and 0 bases from J, the gap between germline ends came to 6 bases. This CDR3 comprises 13 residues. The CDR3 bases are TGTGCCTGGAGTGGAACAGTGAACACTGAAGCTTTCTTT. Translated, it gives CAWSGTVNTEAFF.

This clone was counted between two and nine times. The chain carries TRBV30 and TRBJ2-2; 10 bases are shared with TRBD2. The CDR3 is made up of 16 amino acids. V lost 2 bases and J lost 5; bases outside the gene matches: 8. The V gene's germline CDR1 is GTSNPN and CDR2 SVGIG (reference sequence). The CDR3 DNA sequence: TGTGCCTGGAGTATTCTAGCGGGAGTTGGGACCGGGGAGCTGTTTTTT. It encodes CAWSILAGVGTGELFF.

The CDR3 nucleotides are TGTGCCAGCGAAAGGGTCCTTTTCTACGAGCAGTACGTC. This encodes CASERVLFYEQYV. The chain links TRBV27 to TRBJ2-7; D gene ambiguous. This CDR3 has 13 residues. Germline V CDR1 and CDR2: MNHEY, SMNVEV (reference sequence). The V and J ends lost 8 bases and 3 bases respectively, with 14 bases between them.

The chain carries TRBV27 and TRBJ1-2; 7 bases align to TRBD1. Per germline, CDR1 MNHEY and CDR2 SMNVEV (reference sequence). The CDR3 totals 15 residues. The junction had 10 bases not matched to a gene; V was cut back by 6 bases and J by 3 bases. The CDR3 protein is CASSRRGRGDYGYTF. Written as DNA, the CDR3 is TGTGCCAGCAGCCGACGTGGCAGGGGGGACTATGGCTACACCTTC.

The chain couples TRBV11-1 to TRBJ2-3; unclear D gene. Deletions cut 1 base from V and 4 bases from J, with 12 bases between. This CDR3 contains 15 residues. CDR1 SGHAT and CDR2 FQDESV come from the germline V gene (reference sequence). DNA of the CDR3: TGTGCCAGCAGCTTAGAGGGCACAAAGGCAGATACGCAGTATTTT. It is translated as CASSLEGTKADTQYF. The full variable domain, in which reference TRBV11-1 and TRBJ2-3 provide the parts outside the CDR3, is EAEVAQSPRYKITEKSQAVAFWCDPISGHATLYWYRQILGQGPELLVQFQDESVVDDSQLPKDRFSAERLKGVDSTLKIQPAELGDSAMYLCASSLEGTKADTQYFGPGTRLTVL.

This clone was found a few times. The chain couples TRBV19 to TRBJ2-7, with D possibly TRBD1 on 6 matching bases. This CDR3 spans 14 amino acids. Trimming left V 10 bases short and J 7 bases short, with 23 bases between. From germline, CDR1 is LNHDA and CDR2 SQIVND (reference sequence). CDR3 coding DNA: TGTGCCACCAGGGGTCGGCTACACCTTGAAGAGCAGTACTTC. Its protein product is CATRGRLHLEEQYF.

The genes are TRBV25-1 and TRBJ2-5; TRBD1 matches 7 bases. J was trimmed by 4 bases and V by 3 bases; bases with no gene match: 11. The germline CDR1 and CDR2 sequences are MGHDK and SYGVNS. This CDR3 is 16 amino acids long. The CDR3, as DNA: TGTGCCAGCAGTGATTTATCCAGGGACAGAGGAGAGACCCAGTACTTC. Its translation: CASSDLSRDRGETQYF. Full variable domain (outside the CDR3, taken from reference TRBV25-1 and TRBJ2-5): EADIYQTPRYLVIGTGKKITLECSQTMGHDKMYWYQQDPGMELHLIHYSYGVNSTEKGDLSSESTVSRIRTEHFPLTLESARPSHTSQYLCASSDLSRDRGETQYFGPGTRLLVL.

V and J are TRBV7-2 and TRBJ2-2, with 8 bases matching TRBD1. The CDR3 has 16 amino acids. Germline CDR1 SGHTA, CDR2 FQGNSA. The V segment lost 5 bases and the J segment 4 bases; nucleotides outside the gene matches: 9. CDR3 in amino acids: CASSPRQGKVTGELFF. The CDR3 DNA reads TGTGCCAGCAGCCCAAGACAGGGGAAGGTCACCGGGGAGCTGTTTTTT.

This clone was seen only a few times. The CDR3 nucleotides read TGTGCCAGCTCCGCGCGGGAGGATTCACCCCTCCACTTT. This gives the protein CASSAREDSPLHF. The V call is TRBV18, the J call TRBJ1-6; no clear D. The CDR3 runs 13 residues. V was clipped by 6 bases and J by 8 bases, with 11 bases between them. From germline, CDR1 is KGHSH and CDR2 LQKENI.

The rearrangement links TRBV10-3 to TRBJ2-3, with D uncertain. The length of the CDR3 is 14 residues. V was cut by 6 bases and J by 2 bases, with 12 bases left in between. Germline CDR1 is ENHRY and CDR2 is SYGVKD. The CDR3 sequence is CAIRGNAYTDTQYF. The CDR3 DNA is TGTGCCATCAGGGGCAATGCATACACAGATACGCAGTATTTT.

A few counts support this clone. Other DNA variants within this sample encode the same CDR3. The chain is built from TRBV30 and TRBJ2-6, with D perhaps matching TRBD2 (5 bases). Trimming took 4 bases from V and 1 from J, leaving 8 bases between them. CDR1 and CDR2 (germline): GTSNPN, SVGIG (reference sequence). The CDR3 contains 14 residues. In DNA, the CDR3 is TGTGCCTGGAATAGAGGGTCTGGGGCCAACGTCCTGACTTTC. It is translated as CAWNRGSGANVLTF.

The genes are TRBV30 and TRBJ2-2; D is undetermined. Trimming took off 2 bases at V and 5 bases at J, with 21 bases between the two ends. CDR1 GTSNPN and CDR2 SVGIG come from the germline V gene (reference sequence). The CDR3 runs 17 residues. CDR3 coding DNA: TGTGCCTGGAGTTCCCGGGCCTGGCCCTTGGAGACCGGGGAGCTGTTTTTT. This gives the protein CAWSSRAWPLETGELFF.